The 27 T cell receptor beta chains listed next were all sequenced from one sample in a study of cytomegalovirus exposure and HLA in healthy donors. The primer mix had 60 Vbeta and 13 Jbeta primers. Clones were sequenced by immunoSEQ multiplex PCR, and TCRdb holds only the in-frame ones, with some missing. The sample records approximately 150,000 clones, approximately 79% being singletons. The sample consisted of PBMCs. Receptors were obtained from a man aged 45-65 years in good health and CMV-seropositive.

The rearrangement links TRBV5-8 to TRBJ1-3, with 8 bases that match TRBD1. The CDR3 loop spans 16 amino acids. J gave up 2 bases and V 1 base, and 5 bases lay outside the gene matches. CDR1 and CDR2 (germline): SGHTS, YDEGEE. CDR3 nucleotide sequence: TGTGCCAGCAGCTTGTTGGGGACAGGAACTGGAAACACCATATATTTT. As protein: CASSLLGTGTGNTIYF.

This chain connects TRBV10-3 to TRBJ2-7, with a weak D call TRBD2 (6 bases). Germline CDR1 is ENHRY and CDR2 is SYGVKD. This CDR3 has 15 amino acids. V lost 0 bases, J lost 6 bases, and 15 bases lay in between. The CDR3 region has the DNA TGTGCCATCAGTGAGTCGCGGGATCCTACAAGCGAGCAGTACTTC. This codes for CAISESRDPTSEQYF.

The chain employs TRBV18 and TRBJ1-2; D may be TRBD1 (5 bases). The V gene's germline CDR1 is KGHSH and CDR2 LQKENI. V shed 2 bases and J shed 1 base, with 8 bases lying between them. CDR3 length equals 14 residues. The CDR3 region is CASSPGQFNYGYTF. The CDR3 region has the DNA TGTGCCAGCTCACCAGGACAATTTAACTATGGCTACACCTTC.

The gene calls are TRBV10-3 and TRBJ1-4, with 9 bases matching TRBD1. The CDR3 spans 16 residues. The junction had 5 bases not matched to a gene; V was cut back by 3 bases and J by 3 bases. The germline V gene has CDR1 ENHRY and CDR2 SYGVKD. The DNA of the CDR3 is TGTGCCATCAGTGAAGGTACAGGGGGCCCTAATGAAAAACTGTTTTTT. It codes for CAISEGTGGPNEKLFF.

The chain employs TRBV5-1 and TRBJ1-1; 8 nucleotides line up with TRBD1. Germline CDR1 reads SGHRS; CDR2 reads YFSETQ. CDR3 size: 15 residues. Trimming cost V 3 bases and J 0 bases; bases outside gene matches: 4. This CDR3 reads CASSSRQGMNTEAFF. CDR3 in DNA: TGCGCCAGCAGCTCGCGACAGGGGATGAACACTGAAGCTTTCTTT.

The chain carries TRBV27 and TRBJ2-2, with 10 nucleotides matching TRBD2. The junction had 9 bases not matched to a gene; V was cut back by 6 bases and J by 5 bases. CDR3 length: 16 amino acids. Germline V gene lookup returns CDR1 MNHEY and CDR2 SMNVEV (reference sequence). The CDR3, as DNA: TGTGCCAGCAGAACTAGCGGGACGGCAGGAACCGGGGAGCTGTTTTTT. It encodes CASRTSGTAGTGELFF.

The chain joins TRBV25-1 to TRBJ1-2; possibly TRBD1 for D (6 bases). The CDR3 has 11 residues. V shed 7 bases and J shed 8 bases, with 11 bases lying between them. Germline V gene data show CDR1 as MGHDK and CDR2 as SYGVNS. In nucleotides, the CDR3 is TGTGCCAGCACTGAGGGGGGAGGCTACACCTTC. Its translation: CASTEGGGYTF.

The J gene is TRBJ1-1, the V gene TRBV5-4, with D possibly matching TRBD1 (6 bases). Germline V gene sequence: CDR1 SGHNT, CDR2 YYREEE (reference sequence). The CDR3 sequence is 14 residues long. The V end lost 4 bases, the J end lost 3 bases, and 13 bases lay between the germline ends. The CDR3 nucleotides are TGTGCCAGCAGCCCAAGGGGGGGAGACACTGAAGCTTTCTTT. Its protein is CASSPRGGDTEAFF.

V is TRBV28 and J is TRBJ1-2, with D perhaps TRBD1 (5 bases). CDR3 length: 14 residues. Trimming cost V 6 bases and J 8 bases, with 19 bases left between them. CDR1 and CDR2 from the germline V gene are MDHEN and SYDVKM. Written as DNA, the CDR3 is TGTGCCAGCAGACCCCAGGCAGGGCAGCCAGGCTACACCTTC. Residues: CASRPQAGQPGYTF.

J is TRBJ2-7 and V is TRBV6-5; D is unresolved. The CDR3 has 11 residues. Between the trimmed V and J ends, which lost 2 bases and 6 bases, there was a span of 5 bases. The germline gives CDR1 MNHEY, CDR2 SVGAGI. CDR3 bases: TGTGCCAGCAGTTACGGGCGCGAGCAGTACTTC. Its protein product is CASSYGREQYF.

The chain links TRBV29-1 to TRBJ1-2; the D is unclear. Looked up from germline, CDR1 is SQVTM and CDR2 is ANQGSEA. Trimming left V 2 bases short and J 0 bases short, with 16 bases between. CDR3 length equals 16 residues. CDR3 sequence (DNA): TGCAGCGTTGAAAAGAACCGGCAGGTTTCTAACTATGGCTACACCTTC. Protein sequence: CSVEKNRQVSNYGYTF.

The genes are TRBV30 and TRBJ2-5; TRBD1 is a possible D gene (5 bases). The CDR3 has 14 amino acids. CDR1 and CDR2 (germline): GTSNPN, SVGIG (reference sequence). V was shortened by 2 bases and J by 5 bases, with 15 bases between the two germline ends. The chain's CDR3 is CAWSPPNRIETQYF. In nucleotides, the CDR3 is TGTGCCTGGAGTCCCCCCAACAGGATCGAGACCCAGTACTTC.

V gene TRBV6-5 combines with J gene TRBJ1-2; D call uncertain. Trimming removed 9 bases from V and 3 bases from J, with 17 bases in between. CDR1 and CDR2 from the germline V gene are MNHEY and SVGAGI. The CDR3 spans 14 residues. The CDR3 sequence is CASGRPGSDYGYTF. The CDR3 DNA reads TGTGCCAGTGGGAGACCGGGGTCGGACTATGGCTACACCTTC.

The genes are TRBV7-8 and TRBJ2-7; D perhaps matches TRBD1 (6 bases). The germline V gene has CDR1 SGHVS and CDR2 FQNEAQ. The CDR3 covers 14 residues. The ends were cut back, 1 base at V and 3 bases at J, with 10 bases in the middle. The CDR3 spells CASSLEGGLYEQYF. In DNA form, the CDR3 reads TGTGCCAGCAGCTTAGAAGGGGGTCTCTACGAGCAGTACTTC.

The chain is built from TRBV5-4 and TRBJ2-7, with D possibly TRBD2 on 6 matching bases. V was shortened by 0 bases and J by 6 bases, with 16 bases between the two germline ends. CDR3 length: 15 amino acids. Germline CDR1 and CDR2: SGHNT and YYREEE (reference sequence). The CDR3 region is CASSLGLARIGEQYF. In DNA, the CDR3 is TGTGCCAGCAGCTTGGGGCTAGCGAGAATAGGCGAGCAGTACTTC. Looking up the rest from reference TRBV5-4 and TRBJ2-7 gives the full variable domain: ETGVTQSPTHLIKTRGQQVTLRCSSQSGHNTVSWYQQALGQGPQFIFQYYREEENGRGNFPPRFSGLQFPNYSSELNVNALELDDSALYLCASSLGLARIGEQYFGPGTRLTVT.

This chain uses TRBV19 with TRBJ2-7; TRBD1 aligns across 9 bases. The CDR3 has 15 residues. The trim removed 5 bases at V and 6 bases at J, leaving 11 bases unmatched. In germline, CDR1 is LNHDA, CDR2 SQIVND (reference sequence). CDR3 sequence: CASSDVQGARLEQYF. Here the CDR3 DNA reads TGTGCCAGTAGTGACGTACAGGGGGCGCGACTCGAGCAGTACTTC.

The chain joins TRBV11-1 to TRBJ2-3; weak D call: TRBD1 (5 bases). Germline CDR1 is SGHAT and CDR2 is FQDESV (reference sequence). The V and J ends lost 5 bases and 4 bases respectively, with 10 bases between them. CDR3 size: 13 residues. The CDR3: CASSLVGADTQYF. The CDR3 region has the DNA TGTGCCAGCAGCCTAGTAGGGGCAGATACGCAGTATTTT.

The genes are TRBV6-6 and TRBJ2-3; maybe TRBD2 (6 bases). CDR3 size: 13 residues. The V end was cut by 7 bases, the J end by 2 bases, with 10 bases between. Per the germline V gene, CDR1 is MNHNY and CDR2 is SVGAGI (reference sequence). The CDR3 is CASKEGNTDTQYF. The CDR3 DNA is TGTGCCAGCAAGGAGGGAAACACAGATACGCAGTATTTT.

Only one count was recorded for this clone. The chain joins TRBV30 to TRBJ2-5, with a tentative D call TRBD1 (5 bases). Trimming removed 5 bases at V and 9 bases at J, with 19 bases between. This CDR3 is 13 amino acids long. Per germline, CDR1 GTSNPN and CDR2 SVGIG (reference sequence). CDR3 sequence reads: CAWDRAFGMAQYF. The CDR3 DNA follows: TGTGCCTGGGACAGAGCCTTCGGTATGGCCCAGTACTTC. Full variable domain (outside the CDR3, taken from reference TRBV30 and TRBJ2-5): SQTIHQWPATLVQPVGSPLSLECTVEGTSNPNLYWYRQAAGRGLQLLFYSVGIGQISSEVPQNLSASRPQDRQFILSSKKLLLSDSGFYLCAWDRAFGMAQYFGPGTRLLVL.

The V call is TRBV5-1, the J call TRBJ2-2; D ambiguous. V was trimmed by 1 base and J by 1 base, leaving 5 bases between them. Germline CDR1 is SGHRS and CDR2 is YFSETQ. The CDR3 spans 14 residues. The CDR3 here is CASSLSGNTGELFF. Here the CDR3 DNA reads TGCGCCAGCAGCTTGTCCGGGAACACCGGGGAGCTGTTTTTT.

The CDR3, as DNA: TGTGCCTCAAACCAGGGGGTCTACTATGGCTACACCTTC. Translating it yields CASNQGVYYGYTF. This chain connects TRBV6-1 to TRBJ1-2; TRBD1 matches 7 bases. This CDR3 has 13 residues. Germline assignment: CDR1 MNHNS and CDR2 SASEGT. V was pared by 11 bases and J by 3 bases, with 9 bases of the junction left unmatched.

CDR3 amino acids: CASRRLANTGELFF. As DNA, the CDR3 is TGTGCCAGCAGGCGACTAGCGAACACCGGGGAGCTGTTTTTT. The J gene is TRBJ2-2, the V gene TRBV28; possible D gene TRBD2, 6 bases. This CDR3 spans 14 amino acids. V dropped 6 bases and J dropped 0 bases, with 8 bases sitting between them. Per germline, CDR1 MDHEN and CDR2 SYDVKM.

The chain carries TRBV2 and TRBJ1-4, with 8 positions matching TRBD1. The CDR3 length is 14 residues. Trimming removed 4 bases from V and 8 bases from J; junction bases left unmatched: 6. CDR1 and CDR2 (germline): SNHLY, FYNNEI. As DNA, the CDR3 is TGTGCCAGCAGTGTCGACAGGGGAGACGAAAAACTGTTTTTT. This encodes CASSVDRGDEKLFF.

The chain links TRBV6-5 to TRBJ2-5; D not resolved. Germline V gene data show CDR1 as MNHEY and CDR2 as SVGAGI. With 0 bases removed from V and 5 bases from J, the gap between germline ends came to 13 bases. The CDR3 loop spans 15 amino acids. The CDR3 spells CASSYSSGRRETQYF. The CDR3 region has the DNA TGTGCCAGCAGTTACTCGTCTGGGCGCCGGGAGACCCAGTACTTC.

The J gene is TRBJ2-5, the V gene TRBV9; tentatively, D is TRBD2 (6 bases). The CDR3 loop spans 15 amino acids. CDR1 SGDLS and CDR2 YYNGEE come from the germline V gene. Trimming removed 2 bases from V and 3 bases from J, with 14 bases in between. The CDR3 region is CASSVLRGGEETQYF. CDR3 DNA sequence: TGTGCCAGCAGCGTTTTGAGGGGCGGGGAAGAGACCCAGTACTTC. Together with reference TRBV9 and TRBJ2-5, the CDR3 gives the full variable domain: DSGVTQTPKHLITATGQRVTLRCSPRSGDLSVYWYQQSLDQGLQFLIQYYNGEERAKGNILERFSAQQFPDLHSELNLSSLELGDSALYFCASSVLRGGEETQYFGPGTRLLVL.

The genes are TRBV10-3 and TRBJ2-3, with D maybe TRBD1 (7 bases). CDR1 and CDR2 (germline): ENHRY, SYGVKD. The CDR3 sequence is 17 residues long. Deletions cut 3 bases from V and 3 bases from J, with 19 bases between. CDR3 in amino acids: CAISDFSAGGRTDTQYF. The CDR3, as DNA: TGTGCCATCAGTGATTTTTCGGCAGGGGGGAGGACAGATACGCAGTATTTT.

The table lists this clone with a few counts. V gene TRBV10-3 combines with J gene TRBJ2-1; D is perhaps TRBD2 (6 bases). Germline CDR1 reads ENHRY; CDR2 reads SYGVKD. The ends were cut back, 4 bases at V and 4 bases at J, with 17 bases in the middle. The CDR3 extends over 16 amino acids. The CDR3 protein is CAISGGMEGRYNEQFF. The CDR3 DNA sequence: TGTGCCATCAGTGGGGGAATGGAGGGGAGATACAATGAGCAGTTCTTC.